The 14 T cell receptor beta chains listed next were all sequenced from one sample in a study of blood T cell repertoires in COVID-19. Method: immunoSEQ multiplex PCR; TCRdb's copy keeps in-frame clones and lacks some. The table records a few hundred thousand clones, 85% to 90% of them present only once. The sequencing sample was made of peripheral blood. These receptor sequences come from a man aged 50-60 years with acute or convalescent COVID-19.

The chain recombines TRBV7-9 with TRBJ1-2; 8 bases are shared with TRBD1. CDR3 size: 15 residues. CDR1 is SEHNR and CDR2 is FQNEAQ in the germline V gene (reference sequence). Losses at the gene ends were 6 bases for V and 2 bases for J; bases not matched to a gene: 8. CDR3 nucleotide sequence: TGTGCCAGCAGTCCAGGACAGGGTTTGAACTATGGCTACACCTTC. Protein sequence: CASSPGQGLNYGYTF. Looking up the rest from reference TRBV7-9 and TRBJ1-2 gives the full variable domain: DTGVSQNPRHKITKRGQNVTFRCDPISEHNRLYWYRQTLGQGPEFLTYFQNEAQLEKSRLLSDRFSAERPKGSFSTLEIQRTEQGDSAMYLCASSPGQGLNYGYTFGSGTRLTVV.

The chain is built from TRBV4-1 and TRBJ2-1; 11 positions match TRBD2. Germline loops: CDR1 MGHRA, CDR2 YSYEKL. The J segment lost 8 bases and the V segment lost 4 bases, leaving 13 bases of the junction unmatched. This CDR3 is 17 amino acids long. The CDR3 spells CASSRSLAGGISHEQFF. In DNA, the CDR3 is TGCGCCAGCAGCCGCTCCTTAGCGGGGGGGATCTCCCATGAGCAGTTCTTC.

Here the CDR3 DNA reads TGTGCCAGCAGTCTCGGGACTGAAGCTTTCTTT. This sequence encodes CASSLGTEAFF. This sequence joins TRBV12-3 or TRBV12-4 and TRBJ1-1; no reliable D call. The V and J ends lost 5 bases and 5 bases respectively, with 6 bases between them. The CDR3 spans 11 residues.

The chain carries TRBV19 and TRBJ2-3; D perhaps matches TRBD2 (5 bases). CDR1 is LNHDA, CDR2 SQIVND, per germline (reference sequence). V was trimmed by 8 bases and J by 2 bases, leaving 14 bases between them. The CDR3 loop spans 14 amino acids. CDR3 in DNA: TGTGCCAGTCGGGAAAGAGAACCCACAGATACGCAGTATTTT. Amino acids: CASREREPTDTQYF.

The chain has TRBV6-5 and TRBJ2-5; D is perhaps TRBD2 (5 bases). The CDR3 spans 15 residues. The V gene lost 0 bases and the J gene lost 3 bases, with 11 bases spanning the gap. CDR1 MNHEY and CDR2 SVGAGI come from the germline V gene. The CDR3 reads CASSYSLAQKETQYF. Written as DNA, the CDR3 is TGTGCCAGCAGTTACTCCCTAGCACAAAAAGAGACCCAGTACTTC.

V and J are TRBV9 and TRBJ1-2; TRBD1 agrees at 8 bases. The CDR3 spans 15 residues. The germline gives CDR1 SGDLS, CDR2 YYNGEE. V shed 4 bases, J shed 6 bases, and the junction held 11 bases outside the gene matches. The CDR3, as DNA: TGTGCCAGCAGCTTGACTGGACAGGGCGCTGATGGCTACACCTTC. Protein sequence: CASSLTGQGADGYTF.

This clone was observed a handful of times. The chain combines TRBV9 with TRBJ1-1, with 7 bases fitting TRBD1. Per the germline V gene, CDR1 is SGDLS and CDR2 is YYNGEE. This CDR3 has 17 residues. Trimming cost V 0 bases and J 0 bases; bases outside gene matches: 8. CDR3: CASSVDAAGGMNTEAFF. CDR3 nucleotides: TGTGCCAGCAGCGTAGATGCGGCAGGGGGAATGAACACTGAAGCTTTCTTT.

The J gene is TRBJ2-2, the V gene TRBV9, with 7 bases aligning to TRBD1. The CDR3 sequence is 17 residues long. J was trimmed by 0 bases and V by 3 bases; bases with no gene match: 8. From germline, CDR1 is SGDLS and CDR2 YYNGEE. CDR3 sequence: CASSAPQTGSNTGELFF. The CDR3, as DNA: TGTGCCAGCAGCGCCCCCCAGACAGGGTCGAACACCGGGGAGCTGTTTTTT.

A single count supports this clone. The CDR3 DNA is TGTGCCAGTAGGCTTTGGGCCAACTCTGGAAACACCATATATTTT. Residues: CASRLWANSGNTIYF. J is TRBJ1-3 and V is TRBV19; no clear D. The CDR3 is 15 residues long. The germline CDR1 and CDR2 sequences are LNHDA and SQIVND (reference sequence). V lost 6 bases and J lost 0, with 12 bases in between.

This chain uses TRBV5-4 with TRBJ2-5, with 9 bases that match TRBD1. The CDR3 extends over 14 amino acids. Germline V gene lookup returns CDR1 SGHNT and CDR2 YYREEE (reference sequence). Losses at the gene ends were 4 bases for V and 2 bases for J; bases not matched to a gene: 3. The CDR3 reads CASSRTGAQETQYF. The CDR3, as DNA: TGTGCCAGCAGCAGGACAGGGGCACAAGAGACCCAGTACTTC.

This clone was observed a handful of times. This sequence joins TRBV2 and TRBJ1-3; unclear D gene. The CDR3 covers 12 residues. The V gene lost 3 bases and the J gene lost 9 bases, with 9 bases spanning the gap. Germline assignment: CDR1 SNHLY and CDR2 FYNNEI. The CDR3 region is CASSERKSTIYF. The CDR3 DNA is TGTGCCAGCAGTGAGAGAAAGAGCACCATATATTTT.

This chain's CDR3 is CASSPRSGAEQYF. The DNA for the CDR3 is TGTGCCAGCTCACCACGGTCAGGGGCCGAGCAGTACTTC. This rearrangement joins TRBV18 to TRBJ2-7; tentative D call: TRBD1 (6 bases). CDR3 size: 13 residues. V was clipped by 1 base and J by 6 bases, with 10 bases between them. Germline values: CDR1 KGHSH, CDR2 LQKENI.

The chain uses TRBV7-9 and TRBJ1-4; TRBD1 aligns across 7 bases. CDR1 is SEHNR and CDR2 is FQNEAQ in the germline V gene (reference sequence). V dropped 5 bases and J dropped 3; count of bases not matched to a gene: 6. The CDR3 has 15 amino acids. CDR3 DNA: TGTGCCAGCAGCGCACTAGGGACAGCTAATGAAAAACTGTTTTTT. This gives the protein CASSALGTANEKLFF.

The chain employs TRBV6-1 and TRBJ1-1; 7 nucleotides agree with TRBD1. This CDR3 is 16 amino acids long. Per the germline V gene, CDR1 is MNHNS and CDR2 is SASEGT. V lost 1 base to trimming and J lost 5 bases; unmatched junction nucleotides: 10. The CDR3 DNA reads TGTGCCAGCAGTGAAGGTGGAGGGGGCGTGTTGACTGAAGCTTTCTTT. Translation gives CASSEGGGGVLTEAFF.